This T cell receptor (beta chain) was observed in a study of chemoradiotherapy in HPV16-positive cancers. In the study overall: Candidate HPV-specific T-cell clones and common TCR motifs came from functional assays in a couple of HPV16-positive patients.

Concerning this clone itself: Its antigen is unidentified.

TCRdb keeps only in-frame clones here, not all; method: immunoSEQ multiplex PCR. The table has more than 25,000 clones, about 93% seen once; the top ten hold 18%. General study points: Functional assays defining HPV-specific T cells used only two HPV16-positive patients.

Germline assignment: CDR1 SQVTM and CDR2 ANQGSEA. CDR3 length: 10 residues. Deletions cut 3 bases from V and 7 bases from J, with 4 bases between. The V and J genes are TRBV29-1 and TRBJ2-1; D ambiguous. This clonotype was sampled from a human donor with HPV-associated anogenital cancer. The specimen was blood, collected from a patient who underwent chemoradiotherapy. The CDR3 protein is CSVDQNEQFF. CDR3 bases: TGCAGCGTTGACCAAAATGAGCAGTTCTTC.